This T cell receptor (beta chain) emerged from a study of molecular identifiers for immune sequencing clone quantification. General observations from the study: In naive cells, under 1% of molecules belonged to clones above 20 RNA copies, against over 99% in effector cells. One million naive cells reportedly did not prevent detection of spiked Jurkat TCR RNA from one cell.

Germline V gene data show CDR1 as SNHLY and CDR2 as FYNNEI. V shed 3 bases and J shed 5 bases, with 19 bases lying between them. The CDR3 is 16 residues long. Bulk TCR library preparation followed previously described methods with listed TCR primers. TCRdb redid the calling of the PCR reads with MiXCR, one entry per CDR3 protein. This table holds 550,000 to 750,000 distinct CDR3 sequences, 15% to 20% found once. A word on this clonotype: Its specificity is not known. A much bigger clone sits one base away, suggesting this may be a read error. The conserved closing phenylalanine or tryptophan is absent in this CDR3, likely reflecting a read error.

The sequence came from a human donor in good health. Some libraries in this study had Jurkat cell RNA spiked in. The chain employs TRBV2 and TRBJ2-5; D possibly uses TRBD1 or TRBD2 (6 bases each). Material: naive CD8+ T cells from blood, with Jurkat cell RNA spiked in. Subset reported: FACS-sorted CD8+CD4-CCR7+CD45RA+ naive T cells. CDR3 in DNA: TGTGCCAGCAGTGAGCCCGTCGGGGGCGCGATTGAGACCCAGTACTCC. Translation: CASSEPVGGAIETQYS.